This T cell receptor beta chain was identified in a study of identical twins. CDR3 size: 16 residues. Per the germline V gene, CDR1 is SGHRS and CDR2 is YFSETQ. The V gene end was trimmed by 4 bases and the J gene end by 10 bases; junction bases not matched to a gene: 15. TCRdb reanalysed the 5' RACE reads using MiXCR and keeps one entry per CDR3 protein. Among roughly 490,000 distinct CDR3 sequences listed, roughly an eighth were seen once. This clonotype was detected only a few times. Its antigen is currently unknown. Broader study findings: Surplus twin overlap in beta out-of-frame sequences was less pronounced. Analyses based on zero insertions could be partly confounded by invariant MAIT and iNKT cells.

A further study also used this sample, focusing on yellow fever vaccine responses in identical twins.

The chain uses TRBV5-1 and TRBJ2-3, with 10 bases that match TRBD2. The receptor was derived from a young woman in good health. The source material was CD4+ T cells sorted from blood. The CDR3 reads CASSTGPGTSVQAQYF. CDR3 DNA: TGCGCCAGCAGCACGGGGCCTGGGACTAGCGTACAGGCGCAGTATTTT.